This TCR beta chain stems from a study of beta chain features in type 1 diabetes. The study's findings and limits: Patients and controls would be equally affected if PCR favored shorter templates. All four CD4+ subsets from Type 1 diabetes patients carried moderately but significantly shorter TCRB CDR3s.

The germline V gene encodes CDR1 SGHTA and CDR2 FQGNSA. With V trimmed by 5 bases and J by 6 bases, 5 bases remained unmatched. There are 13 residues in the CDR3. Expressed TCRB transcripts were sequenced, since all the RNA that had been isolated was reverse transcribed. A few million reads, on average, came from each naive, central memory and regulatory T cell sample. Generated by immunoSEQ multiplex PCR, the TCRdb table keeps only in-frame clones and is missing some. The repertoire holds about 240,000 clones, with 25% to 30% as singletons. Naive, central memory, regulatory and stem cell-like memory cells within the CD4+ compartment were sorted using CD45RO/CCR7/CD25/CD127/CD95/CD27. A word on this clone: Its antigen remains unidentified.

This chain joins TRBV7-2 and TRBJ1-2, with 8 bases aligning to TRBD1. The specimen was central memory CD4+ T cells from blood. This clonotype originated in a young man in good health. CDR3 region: CASSPDREDGYTF. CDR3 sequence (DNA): TGTGCCAGCAGCCCGGACAGGGAGGATGGCTACACCTTC. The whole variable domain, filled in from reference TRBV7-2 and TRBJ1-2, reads GAGVSQSPSNKVTEKGKDVELRCDPISGHTALYWYRQSLGQGLEFLIYFQGNSAPDKSGLPSDRFSAERTGGSVSTLTIQRTQQEDSAVYLCASSPDREDGYTFGSGTRLTVV.